This is a list of T cell receptor beta chains from one sample in a study of blood T cell repertoires in COVID-19. Generated by immunoSEQ multiplex PCR, the TCRdb table keeps only in-frame clones and is missing some. The repertoire holds about 260,000 clones, with approximately 90% as singletons. The specimen was PBMCs or T cells enriched from blood (not recorded which). The source is a man aged 45 to 65 who had been exposed to COVID-19. Each CDR3 is given with its conserved first and last residue. The D gene is left open where the match is weak. Not every row has a clone size; where given, it reads once, few, many or a size class.

CDR3 DNA: TGTGCCAGCAGTGAGCTGGGGGGGGCAGGTCAGCCCCAGCATTTT
CDR3 protein: CASSELGGAGQPQHF
clone size: NA
D gene: NA
V gene: TRBV2
J gene: TRBJ1-5

CDR3 DNA: TGTGCCAGCAGTTTAACGCCCAGGGGGTCCTATAGCAATCAGCCCCAGCATTTT
CDR3 protein: CASSLTPRGSYSNQPQHF
clone size: NA
D gene: TRBD1
V gene: TRBV27
J gene: TRBJ1-5

CDR3 DNA: TGTGCCAGCAGACTCTACAGGCTCACTAATGAAAAACTGTTTTTT
CDR3 protein: CASRLYRLTNEKLFF
clone size: NA
D gene: NA
V gene: TRBV28
J gene: TRBJ1-4

CDR3 DNA: TGTGCCAGCGGACTCTTGGTCGCAGATACGCAGTATTTT
CDR3 protein: CASGLLVADTQYF
clone size: NA
D gene: NA
V gene: TRBV27
J gene: TRBJ2-3

CDR3 DNA: TGTGCCAGCAGGGCTTTACTCGGAGGGGGGGCAGATACGCAGTATTTT
CDR3 protein: CASRALLGGGADTQYF
clone size: NA
D gene: NA
V gene: TRBV28
J gene: TRBJ2-3

CDR3 DNA: TGTGCCAGCAGCCCCAGGGGGGACAGGTTCTCCTACAATGAGCAGTTCTTC
CDR3 protein: CASSPRGDRFSYNEQFF
clone size: once
D gene: TRBD1
V gene: TRBV9
J gene: TRBJ2-1

CDR3 DNA: TGTGCCAGCAGCCTGGGGGGGTCCGACCGGGAGCTGTTTTTT
CDR3 protein: CASSLGGSDRELFF
clone size: NA
D gene: TRBD2
V gene: TRBV11-3
J gene: TRBJ2-2

CDR3 DNA: TGTGCCAGCAGCCAGGGGCACCAATATGGCTACACCTTC
CDR3 protein: CASSQGHQYGYTF
clone size: NA
D gene: NA
V gene: TRBV3-1/TRBV3-2
J gene: TRBJ1-2

CDR3 DNA: TGTGCCAGCACCTATACCGCAGACGGGATAGCGGACACTGAAGCTTTCTTT
CDR3 protein: CASTYTADGIADTEAFF
clone size: NA
D gene: NA
V gene: TRBV18
J gene: TRBJ1-1

CDR3 DNA: TGTGCCAGCAGCTTAGGTGGCAGGGGGCAAAATCAGCCCCAGCATTTT
CDR3 protein: CASSLGGRGQNQPQHF
clone size: NA
D gene: TRBD1
V gene: TRBV5-5
J gene: TRBJ1-5

CDR3 DNA: TGTGCCAGCAGCTCCCGACAGGGGAGCACCGGGGAGCTGTTTTTT
CDR3 protein: CASSSRQGSTGELFF
clone size: NA
D gene: TRBD1
V gene: TRBV11-3
J gene: TRBJ2-2

CDR3 DNA: TGTGCCAGCAGCTTAGACTTCCAAGAGACCCAGTACTTC
CDR3 protein: CASSLDFQETQYF
clone size: NA
D gene: NA
V gene: TRBV5-6
J gene: TRBJ2-5

CDR3 DNA: TGTGCCTGGAGTTTGGGCCCTAACTATGGCTACACCTTC
CDR3 protein: CAWSLGPNYGYTF
clone size: NA
D gene: NA
V gene: TRBV30
J gene: TRBJ1-2

CDR3 DNA: TGTGCCAGCAGTGAAGGGACAGGGGACTCTCGGGACCAGTACTTC
CDR3 protein: CASSEGTGDSRDQYF
clone size: NA
D gene: TRBD1
V gene: TRBV2
J gene: TRBJ2-5

CDR3 DNA: TGTGCCAGCAGCTCTAGGACAGGCACAGATACGCAGTATTTT
CDR3 protein: CASSSRTGTDTQYF
clone size: NA
D gene: NA
V gene: TRBV6-5
J gene: TRBJ2-3

CDR3 DNA: TGTGCCACCAGTGATTTCCGGGTAGCGGGGGTGGAGACCCAGTACTTC
CDR3 protein: CATSDFRVAGVETQYF
clone size: NA
D gene: TRBD2
V gene: TRBV24-1
J gene: TRBJ2-5

CDR3 DNA: TGTGCCAGCAGCTACGACAGGGATCGCGGTCAGCCCCAGCATTTT
CDR3 protein: CASSYDRDRGQPQHF
clone size: NA
D gene: NA
V gene: TRBV12-1
J gene: TRBJ1-5

CDR3 DNA: TGTGCCAGCAGCTTAATTGGCAGCGGGGGGTTCACAGATACGCAGTATTTT
CDR3 protein: CASSLIGSGGFTDTQYF
clone size: NA
D gene: TRBD2
V gene: TRBV7-2
J gene: TRBJ2-3

CDR3 DNA: TGTGCCAGCAGCCAACAGCGGGGAGGTACGCAGTATTTT
CDR3 protein: CASSQQRGGTQYF
clone size: NA
D gene: TRBD2
V gene: TRBV14
J gene: TRBJ2-3

CDR3 DNA: TGTGCCAGCCGAGGGGGAGAGACCCAGTACTTC
CDR3 protein: CASRGGETQYF
clone size: NA
D gene: NA
V gene: TRBV2
J gene: TRBJ2-5

CDR3 DNA: TGTGCCAGCAGTTACCAAACAGGGGCTAACACAGATACGCAGTATTTT
CDR3 protein: CASSYQTGANTDTQYF
clone size: NA
D gene: TRBD1
V gene: TRBV6-5
J gene: TRBJ2-3

CDR3 DNA: TGCGCCAGCAGCCAAGCGGTGGACAGGCGGGGTTATGGCTACACCTTC
CDR3 protein: CASSQAVDRRGYGYTF
clone size: NA
D gene: TRBD1
V gene: TRBV4-1
J gene: TRBJ1-2

CDR3 DNA: TGCGCCAGCAGCTTGGGTGTGAGCGGGGGGACCAAAAACATTCAGTACTTC
CDR3 protein: CASSLGVSGGTKNIQYF
clone size: NA
D gene: TRBD2
V gene: TRBV5-1
J gene: TRBJ2-4

CDR3 DNA: TGTGCCACCAGTGATTTACCGGGTAAAACGGCCAAAAACATTCAGTACTTC
CDR3 protein: CATSDLPGKTAKNIQYF
clone size: NA
D gene: NA
V gene: TRBV24-1
J gene: TRBJ2-4

CDR3 DNA: TGTGCCAGCAGCGCGGGACAGGGGCCTCGTACAAAACTGTTTTTT
CDR3 protein: CASSAGQGPRTKLFF
clone size: NA
D gene: TRBD1
V gene: TRBV9
J gene: TRBJ1-4

CDR3 DNA: TGCGCCAGCAGCTCCCTAACAGGGCCCACCGGGGAGCTGTTTTTT
CDR3 protein: CASSSLTGPTGELFF
clone size: NA
D gene: NA
V gene: TRBV5-1
J gene: TRBJ2-2

CDR3 DNA: TGTGCCAGTAGTATACGACAGGGGGAGGGTGAAGCTTTCTTT
CDR3 protein: CASSIRQGEGEAFF
clone size: NA
D gene: TRBD1
V gene: TRBV19
J gene: TRBJ1-1

CDR3 DNA: TGTGCCAGTAGTGACTTGGGGGGAGGCACTGAAGCTTTCTTT
CDR3 protein: CASSDLGGGTEAFF
clone size: NA
D gene: NA
V gene: TRBV19
J gene: TRBJ1-1

CDR3 DNA: TGTGCCAGCAGCTTAGTTCCAGGCACAGATACGCAGTATTTT
CDR3 protein: CASSLVPGTDTQYF
clone size: once
D gene: NA
V gene: TRBV7-9
J gene: TRBJ2-3

CDR3 DNA: TGTGCCAGCAGCCAAACGCAGGGGGTAGACACTGAAGCTTTCTTT
CDR3 protein: CASSQTQGVDTEAFF
clone size: NA
D gene: TRBD1
V gene: TRBV4-2
J gene: TRBJ1-1

CDR3 DNA: TGCAGCGTAGTAGACAGGGTCCTCCAAGAGACCCAGTACTTC
CDR3 protein: CSVVDRVLQETQYF
clone size: NA
D gene: TRBD1
V gene: TRBV29-1
J gene: TRBJ2-5

CDR3 DNA: TGTGCCAGCTCACCAATTTCTGATGGCTACACCTTC
CDR3 protein: CASSPISDGYTF
clone size: NA
D gene: NA
V gene: TRBV18
J gene: TRBJ1-2

CDR3 DNA: TGTGCCAGTAGGGAGGAGGGTAATCAGCCCCAGCATTTT
CDR3 protein: CASREEGNQPQHF
clone size: NA
D gene: NA
V gene: TRBV19
J gene: TRBJ1-5